Listed below are T cell receptor beta chains from one sample, sequenced in a study of blood T cells in healthy people across ages. TCRdb reprocessed the 5' RACE reads with MiXCR, giving one entry per CDR3 protein. The sample contains about 1,600,000 distinct CDR3 sequences, around 42% of which appear only once. The sample taken for sequencing was blood. These receptors came from a woman under 30 in good health. The CDR3 runs from the conserved cysteine through the conserved F or W. The D gene is left open where the match is weak. Rows may omit the clone size; those that give it use once, few, many or a size class.

d_call	v_call	clone_size	j_call	cdr3_nt	cdr3_aa
NA	TRBV27	few	TRBJ1-6	TGTGCCAGCAGTTTGGATCCCTCTAATTCACCCCTCCACTTT	CASSLDPSNSPLHF
NA	TRBV3-1	few	TRBJ2-1	TGTGCCAGCAGCCAAGCGAAGGAGCAGTTCTTC	CASSQAKEQFF
NA	TRBV3-1	NA	TRBJ2-7	TGTGCCAGCAGCCGGGGCGGGGAGAGCTCCTACGAGCAGTACTTC	CASSRGGESSYEQYF
TRBD1	TRBV29-1	NA	TRBJ2-1	TGCAGCGTTGAACTGGGACAGGGTCCCGGGACCCAGTTCTTC	CSVELGQGPGTQFF
TRBD2	TRBV14	NA	TRBJ2-5	TGTGCCAGCGGAAGGGGACTAGCCTCGGGCGAGACCCAGTACTTC	CASGRGLASGETQYF
NA	TRBV11-2	NA	TRBJ2-3	TGTGCCAGCAGCTTAGTAATGGGGGGCCCAGATACGCAGTATTTT	CASSLVMGGPDTQYF
NA	TRBV5-1	NA	TRBJ2-3	TGCGCCAGCAGTAGTGTTGATCCAGATACGCAGTATTTT	CASSSVDPDTQYF
NA	TRBV27	NA	TRBJ2-2	TGTGCCAGCAGTTTCCGGCTCCACGGGGAGCTGTTTTTT	CASSFRLHGELFF
NA	TRBV12-3/TRBV12-4	NA	TRBJ1-1	TGTGCCAGCCACCCCGCAGGGGACGAAGCTTTCTTT	CASHPAGDEAFF
NA	TRBV4-1	few	TRBJ1-1	TGCGCCAGCAGCCAAGCGGATCGGGAAGCTTTCTTT	CASSQADREAFF
NA	TRBV7-9	few	TRBJ2-7	TGTGCCAGCAGCTCGGGCATTCTTATTTCCTACGAGCAGTACTTC	CASSSGILISYEQYF
NA	TRBV6-1	NA	TRBJ2-3	TGTGCCAGCAGTGAAGTAGGGAGCTGGGGCACAGATACGCAGTATTTT	CASSEVGSWGTDTQYF
NA	TRBV5-5	NA	TRBJ1-4	TGTGCCAGCAGCTTGGGACACCTAAATAATGAAAAACTGTTTTTT	CASSLGHLNNEKLFF
NA	TRBV4-1	few	TRBJ2-1	TGCGCCAGCAGCCCCGGTGCAGCCAACAATGAGCAGTTCTTC	CASSPGAANNEQFF
TRBD2	TRBV2	few	TRBJ2-4	TGTGCCAGCAGTGGACTAGCGAACGACATTCAGTACTTC	CASSGLANDIQYF
NA	TRBV10-3	few	TRBJ2-5	TGTGCCATCAAGGTGGGAGAGACCCAGTACTTC	CAIKVGETQYF
NA	TRBV5-1	NA	TRBJ2-5	TGCGCCAGCAGCCCGGTACACCAAGAGACCCAGTACTTC	CASSPVHQETQYF
NA	TRBV12-3/TRBV12-4	few	TRBJ2-1	TGTGCCAGCAGTCGAAGGGTTAGCGGCAATGAGCAGTTCTTC	CASSRRVSGNEQFF
NA	TRBV18	NA	TRBJ1-2	TGTGCCAGCTCACCACCAGCCGACGGATTCTATGGCTACACCTTC	CASSPPADGFYGYTF
NA	TRBV7-2	many	TRBJ2-3	TGTGCCAGCAGCTTTGTCGGAGATACGCAGTATTTT	CASSFVGDTQYF
NA	TRBV5-1	NA	TRBJ2-4	TGCGCCAGCAGCTTGGGTCTCGCTACGGAAGGAGGAAACATTCAGTACTTC	CASSLGLATEGGNIQYF
TRBD1	TRBV4-1	NA	TRBJ1-2	TGCGCCAGCAGCCAAGTAAGAGATGTAGTCGGGGACAGAAAGCGCTACACCTTC	CASSQVRDVVGDRKRYTF
TRBD1	TRBV29-1	few	TRBJ2-2	TGCAGCGCCATGACAGGGTATAACACCGGGGAGCTGTTTTTT	CSAMTGYNTGELFF
NA	TRBV6-5	NA	TRBJ1-1	TGTGCCAGCAGTTACCGTAGCAGCTTCGAGGGTTGGGGAACTGAAGCTTTCTTT	CASSYRSSFEGWGTEAFF
NA	TRBV9	few	TRBJ2-7	TGTGCCAGCAGCGTAGATGACATGCGCTACGAGCAGTACTTC	CASSVDDMRYEQYF
NA	TRBV2	NA	TRBJ2-1	TGTGCCAGCAGAACTAGTACGGGGGACAATGAGCAGTTCTTC	CASRTSTGDNEQFF
TRBD2	TRBV27	NA	TRBJ2-7	TGTGCCAGCAGTTTCGCGGGAGTGACTTACAATGAGCAGTACTTC	CASSFAGVTYNEQYF
NA	TRBV21-1	NA	TRBJ1-2	TGTGCCAGCAGTTTACAGGGAATGGTCTTTTTGGATGGCTACACCTTC	CASSLQGMVFLDGYTF
TRBD2	TRBV7-2	few	TRBJ2-1	TGTGCCAGCAGCAGAATAGCGGGAGCCGCTTCGAATGAGCAGTTCTTC	CASSRIAGAASNEQFF
NA	TRBV7-9	NA	TRBJ2-3	TGTGCCAGCAGCGCCCTTTTGACCACAGATACGCAGTATTTT	CASSALLTTDTQYF
TRBD1	TRBV16	few	TRBJ2-7	TGTGCCAGCAGACAAGGACAGGGCGCCCACGAGCAGTACTTC	CASRQGQGAHEQYF